These 14 T cell receptor beta chains came from one sample sequenced in a study of beta chain features in type 1 diabetes. Points from the study as a whole: For Type 1 diabetes patients, all four CD4+ subsets carried TCRB CDR3s that were moderately but significantly shorter.

Of the isolated RNA, all was reverse transcribed, and so the sequenced material was expressed TCRB transcripts. Sequencing used immunoSEQ multiplex PCR; TCRdb keeps in-frame clones, though not all of them. There are a few hundred thousand clones in the sample; approximately 12% occur only once, and roughly 0.015% lies in the top ten. These TCRs' antigens remain unknown. Sequencing was carried out using naive CD4+ T cells from blood. These receptors all come from a woman aged 18-30 years with type 1 diabetes.

This clone was counted a few times. The chain uses TRBV30 and TRBJ2-1, with TRBD2 matching 10 bases. V trimming: 7 bases; J trimming: 10 bases; junction bases outside the gene matches: 10. The CDR3 sequence is 13 residues long. Germline lookup yields CDR1 GTSNPN and CDR2 SVGIG (reference sequence). The CDR3 loop is CASRTSGTFEQFF. The CDR3 DNA follows: TGTGCCTCCCGGACTAGCGGAACCTTCGAGCAGTTCTTC.

The chain combines TRBV7-8 with TRBJ2-1, with a possible D match to TRBD1 (6 bases). The CDR3 covers 15 residues. The V gene lost 5 bases and the J gene lost 12 bases, with 23 bases spanning the gap. The germline V gene has CDR1 SGHVS and CDR2 FQNEAQ. CDR3 sequence reads: CASSNSARGKVRQFF. CDR3 coding DNA: TGTGCCAGCAGCAACAGCGCCAGGGGTAAGGTTAGGCAGTTCTTC.

This rearrangement joins TRBV30 to TRBJ1-5; perhaps TRBD1 as D (6 bases). The CDR3 covers 15 residues. V lost 3 bases and J 5 bases, leaving 17 bases between the germline ends. From germline, CDR1 is GTSNPN and CDR2 SVGIG (reference sequence). The CDR3 spells CAWRKGDAGYQPQHF. CDR3 DNA: TGTGCCTGGAGGAAGGGGGACGCAGGATATCAGCCCCAGCATTTT.

The chain carries TRBV4-3 and TRBJ1-2; D gene ambiguous. This CDR3 has 15 amino acids. Per the germline V gene, CDR1 is LGHNA and CDR2 is YSLEER. Trimming stripped 0 bases from V and 4 bases from J, with 12 bases between. DNA for the CDR3: TGCGCCAGCAGCCAAGACTCACGCGGAGGCTATGGCTACACCTTC. Protein sequence: CASSQDSRGGYGYTF.

This clone has just a few counts. The chain couples TRBV7-2 to TRBJ1-1; unclear D gene. V lost 3 bases and J 2 bases, leaving 10 bases between the germline ends. Germline V CDR1 and CDR2: SGHTA, FQGNSA. This CDR3 comprises 14 residues. CDR3 nucleotides: TGTGCCAGCAGCTTCCGAACAAGAAACACTGAAGCTTTCTTT. Its protein is CASSFRTRNTEAFF. Filled out from reference TRBV7-2 and TRBJ1-1, the complete variable domain reads GAGVSQSPSNKVTEKGKDVELRCDPISGHTALYWYRQSLGQGLEFLIYFQGNSAPDKSGLPSDRFSAERTGGSVSTLTIQRTQQEDSAVYLCASSFRTRNTEAFFGQGTRLTVV.

This clone was recorded a few times. The rearrangement links TRBV18 to TRBJ2-1; no reliable D call. This CDR3 is built from 12 residues. V was pared by 3 bases and J by 7 bases, with 7 bases between. Germline values: CDR1 KGHSH, CDR2 LQKENI. The CDR3 coding sequence is TGTGCCAGCTCACCGCCCGGGAATGAGCAGTTCTTC. Translated, it gives CASSPPGNEQFF.

CDR3 in DNA: TGCGCCAGCAGCTTGGCCTTTAACCCAGGGGGTGACGGACAGCGGCAGTTCTTC. Protein sequence: CASSLAFNPGGDGQRQFF. The genes are TRBV5-1 and TRBJ2-1; 7 bases line up with TRBD1. CDR3 length: 18 amino acids. The germline V gene encodes CDR1 SGHRS and CDR2 YFSETQ. The J segment lost 12 bases and the V segment lost 0 bases, leaving 21 bases of the junction unmatched.

The rearrangement links TRBV6-6 to TRBJ2-7; 9 bases line up with TRBD1. Germline V gives CDR1 MNHNY, CDR2 SVGAGI (reference sequence). J gave up 2 bases and V 6 bases, and 8 bases lay outside the gene matches. This CDR3 is built from 15 residues. In nucleotides, the CDR3 is TGTGCCAGCAGCCCTGACGGGACAGGGACCTACGAGCAGTACTTC. Protein: CASSPDGTGTYEQYF.

This clone was observed a few times. The chain combines TRBV19 with TRBJ1-1; 8 bases align to TRBD1. CDR3 size: 16 residues. Germline V gene sequence: CDR1 LNHDA, CDR2 SQIVND (reference sequence). V shed 5 bases, J shed 4 bases, and the junction held 12 bases outside the gene matches. CDR3 nucleotides: TGTGCCAGTAGTCTCCCATTTTCAACAGGGGGCACTGAAGCTTTCTTT. Translated: CASSLPFSTGGTEAFF.

The rearrangement links TRBV28 to TRBJ2-7; D perhaps matches TRBD2 (6 bases). The CDR3 sequence is 14 residues long. Trimming removed 11 bases from V and 2 bases from J, with 19 bases in between. CDR1 is MDHEN, CDR2 SYDVKM, per germline. This chain's CDR3 is CAFNGRDFTYEQYF. In nucleotides, the CDR3 is TGTGCCTTCAACGGAAGGGACTTCACCTACGAGCAGTACTTC.

This clone has just a few counts. This rearrangement joins TRBV4-2 to TRBJ2-2, with D tentatively TRBD2 (5 bases). Trimming pared 6 bases from V and 4 bases from J, leaving 21 bases between. Germline CDR1 is LGHNA and CDR2 is YNFKEQ. The CDR3 runs 17 residues. CDR3 bases: TGTGCCAGCAGTCCAGCCCCGGTCCTAGCAGGCACCGGGGAGCTGTTTTTT. It codes for CASSPAPVLAGTGELFF.

This clone was detected a few times. In nucleotides, the CDR3 is TGTGCCAGCAGCTCGAGCGGGGGGGGAGATACGCAGTATTTT. Amino acid sequence: CASSSSGGGDTQYF. The chain carries TRBV7-3 and TRBJ2-3; 10 bases agree with TRBD2. Losses at the gene ends were 4 bases for V and 5 bases for J; bases not matched to a gene: 3. This CDR3 is 14 amino acids long. The germline V gene encodes CDR1 SGHTA and CDR2 FQGTGA.

The chain's CDR3 is CSAAGQGGQPQHF. The CDR3 DNA is TGCAGCGCGGCTGGACAGGGCGGTCAGCCCCAGCATTTT. The chain is built from TRBV29-1 and TRBJ1-5; 8 bases agree with TRBD1. Germline lookup yields CDR1 SQVTM and CDR2 ANQGSEA. J lost 6 bases, V lost 7 bases, and 8 bases had no gene match. The CDR3 contains 13 residues.

This clone was recorded a few times. This chain connects TRBV5-1 to TRBJ2-1, with 7 positions matching TRBD2. The length of the CDR3 is 17 residues. The V segment lost 0 bases and the J segment 0 bases; nucleotides outside the gene matches: 6. Per germline, CDR1 SGHRS and CDR2 YFSETQ. The CDR3 loop reads CASSLALAAFSYNEQFF. The CDR3 region has the DNA TGCGCCAGCAGCTTGGCTCTAGCGGCCTTCTCCTACAATGAGCAGTTCTTC.